Below, 17 T cell receptor beta chains from the same sample are listed, as sequenced in a study of blood T cell repertoires in COVID-19. Produced via immunoSEQ multiplex PCR; TCRdb's table is partial and in-frame only. Of about 66,000 clones in the sample, more than 70% were seen once. Sequenced: peripheral blood. These receptors were obtained from a man aged 50 or older with active COVID-19.

V is TRBV2 and J is TRBJ1-4; 8 positions match TRBD1. V lost 8 bases, J lost 5 bases, and 7 bases stayed unmatched. The CDR3 spans 14 residues. CDR1 is SNHLY, CDR2 FYNNEI, per germline. The CDR3 here is CASESGGRNEKLFF. The CDR3 DNA reads as TGTGCCAGCGAGTCAGGGGGCAGGAATGAAAAACTGTTTTTT.

The chain recombines TRBV5-1 with TRBJ2-3; 9 bases map to TRBD2. The CDR3 runs 14 residues. Germline CDR1 and CDR2: SGHRS and YFSETQ. With 0 bases clipped from V and 5 bases from J, the junction kept 1 base outside the gene matches. The CDR3 region is CASSLEREVDTQYF. The CDR3 coding sequence is TGCGCCAGCAGCTTGGAGCGGGAGGTAGATACGCAGTATTTT.

J is TRBJ2-1 and V is TRBV7-9, with D tentatively TRBD2 (5 bases). Germline loops: CDR1 SEHNR, CDR2 FQNEAQ (reference sequence). There are 15 residues in the CDR3. V was trimmed by 2 bases and J by 1 base, leaving 9 bases between them. CDR3 loop: CASSLRERSYNEQFF. CDR3 bases: TGTGCCAGCAGCTTAAGGGAGCGATCCTACAATGAGCAGTTCTTC.

The CDR3 here is CASSLGSSGRIGEQFF. The CDR3 nucleotides are TGCGCCAGCAGCTTGGGGTCTAGCGGGAGAATTGGTGAGCAGTTCTTC. The genes are TRBV5-1 and TRBJ2-1; 10 positions match TRBD2. CDR1 is SGHRS and CDR2 is YFSETQ in the germline V gene. V dropped 0 bases and J dropped 9; count of bases not matched to a gene: 9. The CDR3 runs to 16 residues.

The V call is TRBV9, the J call TRBJ2-3, with 8 bases fitting TRBD2. J lost 0 bases, V lost 3 bases, and 3 bases had no gene match. Germline lookup yields CDR1 SGDLS and CDR2 YYNGEE. The CDR3 runs 15 residues. The CDR3 sequence: CASSAIAGSTDTQYF. The CDR3 region has the DNA TGTGCCAGCAGCGCTATAGCGGGAAGCACAGATACGCAGTATTTT.

The chain joins TRBV19 to TRBJ1-6, with 7 positions matching TRBD1. Trimming cost V 5 bases and J 6 bases; bases outside gene matches: 4. The CDR3 is 14 amino acids. The germline gives CDR1 LNHDA, CDR2 SQIVND (reference sequence). CDR3 region: CASSSGTVNSPLHF. CDR3 nucleotide sequence: TGTGCCAGTAGTTCCGGGACAGTTAATTCACCCCTCCACTTT.

The chain links TRBV6-6 to TRBJ1-1, with D possibly being TRBD1 (5 bases). Trimming left V 4 bases short and J 5 bases short, with 11 bases between. Germline V gene lookup returns CDR1 MNHNY and CDR2 SVGAGI (reference sequence). This CDR3 has 13 residues. CDR3 residues: CASSFPQGTEAFF. Written as DNA, the CDR3 is TGTGCCAGCAGTTTCCCTCAGGGTACTGAAGCTTTCTTT.

The chain couples TRBV24-1 to TRBJ2-1; D may be TRBD2 (6 bases). V was clipped by 4 bases and J by 2 bases, with 14 bases between them. CDR3 length: 16 residues. Germline V lookup: CDR1 KGHDR, CDR2 SFDVKD. This chain's CDR3 is CATSDPTGGTYNEQFF. As DNA, the CDR3 is TGTGCCACCAGTGACCCGACTGGAGGGACCTACAATGAGCAGTTCTTC.

The table lists this clone with a count of one. The chain uses TRBV11-3 and TRBJ2-7, with TRBD1 identical over 10 bases. The J segment lost 5 bases and the V segment lost 5 bases, leaving 9 bases of the junction unmatched. The CDR3 has 15 residues. Per germline, CDR1 SGHNT and CDR2 YENEEA. The CDR3 loop is CASSDPGTGADEQYV. The CDR3 nucleotides are TGTGCCAGCAGCGACCCCGGGACAGGGGCAGACGAGCAGTACGTC.

This chain links TRBV2 with TRBJ1-2; D possibly corresponds to TRBD1 (6 bases). Trimming took 11 bases from V and 3 from J, leaving 19 bases between them. From germline, CDR1 is SNHLY and CDR2 FYNNEI. The CDR3 loop spans 14 amino acids. As DNA, the CDR3 is TGTGCCCCCGGGCGGGGGGCAGGGGACTATGGCTACACCTTC. Translated, it gives CAPGRGAGDYGYTF.

The chain uses TRBV11-2 and TRBJ2-5; D may be TRBD2 (6 bases). The germline CDR1 and CDR2 sequences are SGHAT and FQNNGV. The CDR3 is 16 amino acids. V was clipped by 5 bases and J by 4 bases, with 20 bases between them. The CDR3 protein is CASSARRGNEVETQYF. The CDR3 DNA reads as TGTGCCAGCAGCGCGAGGAGGGGTAATGAGGTAGAGACCCAGTACTTC.

In this sample, this clone turned up a few times. V usage is TRBV4-2 and J usage is TRBJ2-1; possibly TRBD2 for D (6 bases). Germline CDR1 is LGHNA and CDR2 is YNFKEQ. Trimming removed 0 bases from V and 3 bases from J, with 18 bases in between. This CDR3 is built from 18 residues. The DNA of the CDR3 is TGTGCCAGCAGCCAAGAGGGTATCGGGACGGGAGTCTACAATGAGCAGTTCTTC. Encoded protein: CASSQEGIGTGVYNEQFF.

CDR3: CAPEGYTF. The CDR3, as DNA: TGCGCCCCAGAAGGCTACACCTTC. The V gene is TRBV23-1, the J gene TRBJ1-2; D uncertain. TRBV23-1 is identified as an open reading frame with a role that is uncertain. The CDR3 has 8 residues. V was clipped by 11 bases and J by 8 bases, with 6 bases between them.

This chain connects TRBV19 to TRBJ1-5, with 9 bases identical to TRBD1. Germline values: CDR1 LNHDA, CDR2 SQIVND (reference sequence). The trim removed 7 bases at V and 0 bases at J, leaving 16 bases unmatched. The CDR3 length is 19 residues. This CDR3 reads CASKIGEGQGLFSNQPQHF. The CDR3 DNA is TGTGCCAGTAAAATAGGGGAGGGACAGGGACTTTTTAGCAATCAGCCCCAGCATTTT.

The chain joins TRBV12-3 or TRBV12-4 to TRBJ2-1; D is unresolved. Trimming took off 7 bases at V and 9 bases at J, with 13 bases between the two ends. This CDR3 region has 12 residues. The CDR3 DNA follows: TGTGCCAGCACCTACTCCCGAGCTGAGCAGTTCTTC. Amino acid sequence: CASTYSRAEQFF.

The V call is TRBV3-1 (or the pseudogene TRBV3-2), the J call TRBJ2-5; D is possibly TRBD2 (6 bases). This CDR3 is 16 amino acids long. Germline V lookup: CDR1 LGHDT, CDR2 YNNKEL (reference sequence). Trimming cost V 3 bases and J 4 bases, with 18 bases left between them. The CDR3 protein is CASSHLLAATRETQYF. The CDR3 nucleotides read TGTGCCAGCAGCCACCTACTAGCCGCGACTCGAGAGACCCAGTACTTC.

CDR3 nucleotide sequence: TGTGCCAGCAGTTACTCGTATTCGGGCAATCAGCCCCAGCATTTT. Translation: CASSYSYSGNQPQHF. The chain recombines TRBV6-5 with TRBJ1-5, with D hard to call. The germline CDR1 and CDR2 sequences are MNHEY and SVGAGI. CDR3 length: 15 amino acids. V was pared by 0 bases and J by 2 bases, with 8 bases between.